This entry lists 2 T cell receptor beta chains sequenced from one sample in a study of blood T cells in healthy people across ages. The second PCR ran about 6 to 12 cycles with a sample-barcoded 5' primer and J-beta primers. TCRdb reanalysed the 5' RACE reads using MiXCR and keeps one entry per CDR3 protein. Here the sample spans approximately 770,000 distinct CDR3 sequences, roughly 50% being singletons. Sequences were obtained from blood. All receptors derive from a man younger than 40 in good health.

The rearrangement uses TRBV20-1 and TRBJ2-3; D might be TRBD1 (5 bases). The CDR3 spans 15 residues. Trimming took off 3 bases at V and 0 bases at J, with 13 bases between the two ends. Germline CDR1 is DFQATT and CDR2 is SNEGSKA (reference sequence). In DNA, the CDR3 is TGCAGTGCTAGGGAGCAGGGAAGAAGCACAGATACGCAGTATTTT. It is translated as CSAREQGRSTDTQYF.

CDR3 nucleotides: TGCAGTGCTAGCCGGGACGGGGAAGATACGCAGTATTTT. Translating gives CSASRDGEDTQYF. The chain uses TRBV20-1 and TRBJ2-3; the D gene could be TRBD1 or TRBD2 (5 bases each). The CDR3 sequence is 13 residues long. V was shortened by 3 bases and J by 5 bases, with 12 bases between the two germline ends. In germline, CDR1 is DFQATT, CDR2 SNEGSKA (reference sequence).